These T cell receptor beta chains were read from a single sample in a study of blood T cell repertoires in COVID-19. TCRdb keeps only in-frame clones here, not all; method: immunoSEQ multiplex PCR. The sample has about 180,000 clones, 60% to 80% seen once. The specimen sequenced was peripheral blood. The origin of the receptors is a woman between 70 and 85 years old with acute or convalescent COVID-19. Both conserved end residues are part of each CDR3. The D gene is left open where the match is weak. Rows give clone size only sometimes, using once, few, many, or a class for an expanded clone.

clone_size j_call v_call d_call cdr3_aa cdr3_nt
. TRBJ1-4 TRBV6-5 TRBD1 CASSSGQGGSEKLFF TGTGCCAGCAGTTCCGGACAGGGGGGGTCCGAAAAACTGTTTTTT
. TRBJ2-7 TRBV5-1 . CASSTGDWYEQYF TGCGCCAGCAGCACCGGGGACTGGTACGAGCAGTACTTC
. TRBJ2-5 TRBV4-1 TRBD1 CASSRGTQGGYQETQYF TGCGCCAGCAGCCGAGGTACACAGGGGGGATACCAAGAGACCCAGTACTTC
. TRBJ2-1 TRBV19 TRBD2 CASSISGLSYNEQFF TGTGCCAGTAGTATTAGCGGGCTCTCCTACAATGAGCAGTTCTTC
. TRBJ2-2 TRBV3-1/TRBV3-2 . CASSHPGHGELFF TGTGCCAGCAGCCATCCAGGGCACGGGGAGCTGTTTTTT
. TRBJ2-1 TRBV5-1 TRBD2 CASSREGDEQFF TGCGCCAGCAGCCGGGAGGGGGACGAGCAGTTCTTC
. TRBJ2-7 TRBV15 . CATSRGQGGEQYF TGTGCCACCAGCAGAGGGCAGGGGGGCGAGCAGTACTTC
medium-sized TRBJ2-1 TRBV6-6 TRBD2 CASSPGLGMNEQFF TGTGCCAGCAGCCCCGGACTAGGAATGAATGAGCAGTTCTTC
. TRBJ1-1 TRBV10-1 . CASSESGRHTEAFF TGCGCCAGCAGTGAGTCTGGGAGGCACACTGAAGCTTTCTTT
. TRBJ1-2 TRBV24-1 . CATSDTGTRYGYTF TGTGCCACCAGTGATACCGGGACACGTTATGGCTACACCTTC
. TRBJ1-4 TRBV5-1 . CASSAGGVNEKLFF TGCGCCAGCAGCGCCGGGGGGGTTAATGAAAAACTGTTTTTT
. TRBJ2-1 TRBV5-6 TRBD2 CASSYLAGRAYNEQFF TGTGCCAGCAGCTATTTAGCGGGTAGGGCCTACAATGAGCAGTTCTTC
. TRBJ1-4 TRBV5-1 . CASSLEGATNEKLFF TGCGCCAGCAGCTTAGAGGGGGCAACTAATGAAAAACTGTTTTTT
. TRBJ2-1 TRBV3-1/TRBV3-2 TRBD2 CASSHPPGLAGGNEQFF TGTGCCAGCAGCCACCCCCCGGGACTAGCGGGAGGGAATGAGCAGTTCTTC
. TRBJ2-1 TRBV30 TRBD2 CAWSVRSGSRYNEQFF TGTGCCTGGAGTGTACGTAGCGGGAGTAGGTACAATGAGCAGTTCTTC
once TRBJ1-2 TRBV6-1 . CASSEYGQFNYGYTF TGTGCCAGCAGTGAATATGGGCAGTTCAACTATGGCTACACCTTC
. TRBJ2-1 TRBV2 TRBD1 CASGTGGGQFF TGTGCCAGCGGTACAGGGGGCGGACAGTTCTTC
few TRBJ1-3 TRBV11-2 . CASSLRWGDGNTIYF TGTGCCAGCAGCTTGAGGTGGGGGGATGGAAACACCATATATTTT
. TRBJ2-5 TRBV7-2 TRBD2 CASSLSSGSWETQYF TGTGCCAGCAGCTTATCTAGCGGGAGTTGGGAGACCCAGTACTTC
. TRBJ2-3 TRBV5-5 . CASSFGTDTQYF TGTGCCAGCAGCTTCGGTACAGATACGCAGTATTTT
few TRBJ2-7 TRBV6-6 TRBD2 CASSSGLANEQYF TGTGCCAGCAGTTCCGGACTAGCAAACGAGCAGTACTTC
few TRBJ2-7 TRBV4-2 TRBD1 CASSRYRTGDGYEQYF TGTGCCAGCAGCCGGTACCGGACAGGGGACGGTTACGAGCAGTACTTC
. TRBJ2-1 TRBV3-1/TRBV3-2 TRBD1 CASSQPDRVSDEQFF TGTGCCAGCAGCCAACCGGACAGGGTATCCGATGAGCAGTTCTTC
. TRBJ2-3 TRBV11-2 TRBD2 CASSLVLAGGSDTQYF TGTGCCAGCAGCTTAGTATTAGCGGGAGGATCAGATACGCAGTATTTT
. TRBJ2-2 TRBV24-1 TRBD1 CATSLSGTGGTGELFF TGTGCCACCAGTCTATCCGGGACAGGGGGAACCGGGGAGCTGTTTTTT
. TRBJ1-5 TRBV19 . CASSIQNRSNQPQHF TGTGCCAGTAGTATACAGAACAGAAGTAATCAGCCCCAGCATTTT
once TRBJ1-1 TRBV6-4 . CASSDSSLTEAFF TGTGCCAGCAGTGACTCAAGCCTCACTGAAGCTTTCTTT
. TRBJ1-2 TRBV9 . CASSVGNSLAMSYTF TGTGCCAGCAGCGTAGGGAACAGCCTAGCAATGAGCTACACCTTC